One sample yielded the 26 T cell receptor beta chains listed below, sequenced in a study of response to subunit inactivated influenza vaccine. Using its own MiXCR run on the RT-PCR reads, TCRdb lists one record per CDR3 protein. The table includes 500,000 or so distinct CDR3 sequences, approximately 11% detected once. Sequenced material: PBMCs from blood, taken around seven weeks after vaccination. Every receptor here comes from a man aged 45-60 years who received an inactivated influenza vaccine.

This clonotype was counted only a few times. The chain joins TRBV19 to TRBJ2-2; TRBD2 is a possible D gene (6 bases). Trimming cost V 10 bases and J 1 base, with 13 bases left between them. The CDR3 length is 14 residues. The V gene's germline CDR1 is LNHDA and CDR2 SQIVND (reference sequence). The CDR3 sequence is CATQASENTGELFF. The DNA of the CDR3 is TGTGCCACCCAAGCTAGCGAGAACACCGGGGAGCTGTTTTTT.

The chain combines TRBV10-3 with TRBJ2-3, with 9 bases identical to TRBD2. The ends lost 6 bases at V and 0 bases at J; junction bases unmatched: 10. Germline CDR1 reads ENHRY; CDR2 reads SYGVKD. This CDR3 is 17 amino acids long. The CDR3 nucleotides read TGTGCCATCAGCGTACCTTTAGCGGGGGCCAGCACAGATACGCAGTATTTT. The encoded protein is CAISVPLAGASTDTQYF.

The V call is TRBV5-1, the J call TRBJ2-5; D might be TRBD1 (8 bases). The CDR3 has 14 amino acids. V lost 6 bases and J 4 bases, leaving 16 bases between the germline ends. Germline V gene lookup returns CDR1 SGHRS and CDR2 YFSETQ. The DNA of the CDR3 is TGCGCCAGCAATCCCAACAGGGGGGGAGAGACCCAGTACTTC. As protein: CASNPNRGGETQYF.

This clonotype was seen more than once but under ten times. J is TRBJ2-3 and V is TRBV13, with TRBD1 identical over 9 bases. In germline, CDR1 is PRHDT, CDR2 FYEKMQ (reference sequence). Trimming took 3 bases from V and 2 from J; bases not matched to a gene: 15. The CDR3 length is 19 residues. The chain's CDR3 is CASSFTTFSGTGNTDTQYF. The CDR3 DNA follows: TGTGCCAGCAGCTTCACCACTTTCTCCGGGACAGGGAACACAGATACGCAGTATTTT.

This clonotype was seen many times. This chain links TRBV20-1 with TRBJ1-6; 8 bases are shared with TRBD1. Germline CDR1 and CDR2: DFQATT and SNEGSKA (reference sequence). The CDR3 is 13 amino acids. Trimming cost V 1 base and J 7 bases; bases outside gene matches: 0. Here the CDR3 DNA reads TGCAGTGCTAGAGCAGGGGGCAATTCACCCCTCCACTTT. Its protein is CSARAGGNSPLHF.

This clonotype was found a few times. This sequence joins TRBV6-2 or TRBV6-3 and TRBJ2-1, with 10 bases matching TRBD2. The germline V gene encodes CDR1 MNHEY and CDR2 SVGEGT. The CDR3 has 17 amino acids. The ends lost 5 bases at V and 2 bases at J; junction bases unmatched: 9. The CDR3 DNA sequence: TGTGCCAGCAGTCCGCACCTTAGCGGGGGGACCTACAATGAGCAGTTCTTC. Translating it yields CASSPHLSGGTYNEQFF.

This clonotype was recorded many times. The CDR3 nucleotides read TGTGCCAGCAGCGCACAGGGGAACACTGAAGCTTTCTTT. Translation gives CASSAQGNTEAFF. The chain couples TRBV9 to TRBJ1-1, with a possible D match to TRBD1 (6 bases). V was clipped by 3 bases and J by 1 base, with 7 bases between them. Germline CDR1 is SGDLS and CDR2 is YYNGEE. CDR3 length: 13 residues.

This clonotype was recorded a few times. The chain has TRBV6-1 and TRBJ2-2; D is ambiguous. V was trimmed by 4 bases and J by 4 bases, leaving 10 bases between them. CDR3 length: 14 residues. The V gene's germline CDR1 is MNHNS and CDR2 SASEGT. The CDR3 region is CASSAPSGTGELFF. CDR3 DNA: TGTGCCAGCAGTGCCCCGTCGGGCACCGGGGAGCTGTTTTTT.

The table lists this clonotype with a few counts. The V gene is TRBV11-2, the J gene TRBJ2-7; 10 nucleotides align to TRBD2. Germline assignment: CDR1 SGHAT and CDR2 FQNNGV. CDR3 length: 15 amino acids. The junction had 6 bases not matched to a gene; V was cut back by 5 bases and J by 2 bases. The CDR3 bases are TGTGCCAGCAGCGTCACTAGCGGGGAACCCTACGAGCAGTACTTC. As protein: CASSVTSGEPYEQYF.

This clonotype has just a few counts. The chain recombines TRBV7-2 with TRBJ2-4, with a weak D call TRBD2 (6 bases). The CDR3 is made up of 13 amino acids. CDR1 is SGHTA and CDR2 is FQGNSA in the germline V gene. V was cut by 3 bases and J by 5 bases, with 8 bases left in between. CDR3: CASSFWGENIQYF. CDR3 DNA: TGTGCCAGCAGCTTCTGGGGGGAAAACATTCAGTACTTC. Complete variable domain (other parts from reference TRBV7-2 and TRBJ2-4): GAGVSQSPSNKVTEKGKDVELRCDPISGHTALYWYRQSLGQGLEFLIYFQGNSAPDKSGLPSDRFSAERTGGSVSTLTIQRTQQEDSAVYLCASSFWGENIQYFGAGTRLSVL.

The rearrangement uses TRBV7-9 and TRBJ2-1; a possible D gene is TRBD2 (5 bases). The CDR3 length is 11 residues. Trimming left V 4 bases short and J 12 bases short, with 10 bases between. Germline lookup yields CDR1 SEHNR and CDR2 FQNEAQ (reference sequence). CDR3 in amino acids: CASSSLGAQFF. For the CDR3, the DNA is TGTGCCAGCAGCTCACTGGGAGCGCAGTTCTTC.

This clonotype was counted between two and nine times. The chain joins TRBV4-1 to TRBJ1-2, with TRBD1 identical over 8 bases. This CDR3 has 15 amino acids. Germline CDR1 reads MGHRA; CDR2 reads YSYEKL. V trimming: 4 bases; J trimming: 0 bases; junction bases outside the gene matches: 4. For the CDR3, the DNA is TGCGCCAGCAGCCGGCAGGGGGCGGCTAACTATGGCTACACCTTC. Amino acids: CASSRQGAANYGYTF.

There are many counts of this clonotype. The rearrangement links TRBV12-3 or TRBV12-4 to TRBJ1-3, with TRBD1 matching 7 bases. J gave up 4 bases and V 2 bases, and 8 bases lay outside the gene matches. This CDR3 spans 16 amino acids. The CDR3: CASSLKGATRGNTIYF. CDR3 nucleotide sequence: TGTGCCAGCAGTTTAAAGGGGGCAACGAGGGGAAACACCATATATTTT.

A few counts support this clonotype. The chain employs TRBV6-5 and TRBJ2-2, with D uncertain. This CDR3 is 16 amino acids long. Trimming removed 0 bases from V and 5 bases from J, with 13 bases in between. The germline gives CDR1 MNHEY, CDR2 SVGAGI. The CDR3 reads CASSYSSQDWTGELFF. DNA of the CDR3: TGTGCCAGCAGTTACTCAAGCCAGGATTGGACCGGGGAGCTGTTTTTT.

The gene calls are TRBV20-1 and TRBJ1-4; D is perhaps TRBD1 (5 bases). The CDR3 extends over 12 amino acids. Trimming left V 5 bases short and J 7 bases short, with 11 bases between. Per the germline V gene, CDR1 is DFQATT and CDR2 is SNEGSKA (reference sequence). The chain's CDR3 is CSAGDRLEKLFF. Here the CDR3 DNA reads TGCAGTGCTGGGGACCGGCTTGAAAAACTGTTTTTT.

The V and J genes are TRBV4-1 and TRBJ2-7; 9 bases align to TRBD2. The length of the CDR3 is 16 residues. The ends lost 0 bases at V and 7 bases at J; junction bases unmatched: 10. Germline loops: CDR1 MGHRA, CDR2 YSYEKL. In DNA form, the CDR3 reads TGCGCCAGCAGCCAAGATATCTCGGCGGGGGGGCTTGAGCAGTACTTC. Protein sequence: CASSQDISAGGLEQYF.

This clonotype was counted many times. This chain connects TRBV9 to TRBJ2-5, with D possibly being TRBD1 (6 bases). The V and J ends lost 3 bases and 5 bases respectively, with 17 bases between them. This CDR3 is built from 15 residues. Germline V lookup: CDR1 SGDLS, CDR2 YYNGEE. CDR3 DNA sequence: TGTGCCAGCAGCGATCCGGGGTTTCAGGGGGAGACCCAGTACTTC. Protein product: CASSDPGFQGETQYF.

In nucleotides, the CDR3 is TGTGCCACCAGCAGAGTGGTCTCACGCACAGATACGCAGTATTTT. Amino acid sequence: CATSRVVSRTDTQYF. The J gene is TRBJ2-3, the V gene TRBV15; D is ambiguous. CDR3 size: 15 residues. Trimming took off 1 base at V and 1 base at J, with 9 bases between the two ends. Germline CDR1 reads LNHNV; CDR2 reads YYDKDF (reference sequence).

V usage is TRBV2 and J usage is TRBJ2-1; D ambiguous. The length of the CDR3 is 16 residues. Trimming removed 6 bases from V and 3 bases from J, with 18 bases in between. CDR1 and CDR2 (germline): SNHLY, FYNNEI. CDR3 region: CASRVESLLNYNEQFF. The CDR3 nucleotides are TGTGCCAGCAGGGTAGAAAGCCTACTAAACTACAATGAGCAGTTCTTC. Drawing the rest from reference TRBV2 and TRBJ2-1, the complete variable domain is EPEVTQTPSHQVTQMGQEVILRCVPISNHLYFYWYRQILGQKVEFLVSFYNNEISEKSEIFDDQFSVERPDGSNFTLKIRSTKLEDSAMYFCASRVESLLNYNEQFFGPGTRLTVL.

This clonotype was seen a few times. The chain has TRBV7-9 and TRBJ1-2; possible D gene TRBD1, 6 bases. The CDR3 loop spans 14 amino acids. V was cut by 0 bases and J by 4 bases, with 9 bases left in between. The V gene's germline CDR1 is SEHNR and CDR2 FQNEAQ (reference sequence). The DNA of the CDR3 is TGTGCCAGCAGCTTAGCCCCGACAGGCTATGGCTACACCTTC. This sequence encodes CASSLAPTGYGYTF.

As to this clonotype: A much larger clone sits a single nucleotide away, making a read error possible. CDR3 loop: CCATGLAGFVTGELFF. In DNA, the CDR3 is TGCTGTGCTACAGGACTAGCGGGGTTTGTAACCGGGGAGCTGTTTTTT. The chain uses TRBV20-1 and TRBJ2-2; 12 nucleotides line up with TRBD2. The CDR3 sequence is 16 residues long. Germline-derived CDR1 and CDR2 are DFQATT and SNEGSKA (reference sequence).

A few counts support this clonotype. V and J are TRBV24-1 and TRBJ2-3; 13 positions match TRBD2. The junction had 11 bases not matched to a gene; V was cut back by 4 bases and J by 8 bases. CDR1 and CDR2 from the germline V gene are KGHDR and SFDVKD. The CDR3 extends over 17 amino acids. The CDR3 loop is CATSESTSGGALFTQYF. CDR3 nucleotide sequence: TGTGCCACCAGTGAGTCTACTAGCGGGGGGGCCTTATTTACGCAGTATTTT.

This clonotype was seen a few times. This chain links TRBV7-9 with TRBJ2-7; 7 nucleotides line up with TRBD1. This CDR3 spans 14 amino acids. Germline assignment: CDR1 SEHNR and CDR2 FQNEAQ (reference sequence). The V segment lost 4 bases and the J segment 2 bases; nucleotides outside the gene matches: 5. This CDR3 is CASSSAGTAYEQYF. DNA for the CDR3: TGTGCCAGCAGCTCAGCCGGGACAGCCTACGAGCAGTACTTC.

The sample holds many counts of this clonotype. The chain joins TRBV12-3 or TRBV12-4 to TRBJ1-2; D might be TRBD1 (5 bases). The CDR3 contains 13 residues. V lost 5 bases to trimming and J lost 8 bases, with 15 bases between them. CDR3 amino acids: CASSPQGFYGYTF. DNA of the CDR3: TGTGCCAGCAGTCCCCAGGGATTTTACGGCTACACCTTC.

For this clonotype: The junction differs from germline at one of its ends, possibly a read error. CDR3 in amino acids: CASSYSGGSNTEAVF. The CDR3 nucleotides read TGCGCCAGCAGCTATTCCGGCGGTTCGAACACTGAAGCTGTCTTT. The chain uses TRBV4-3 and TRBJ1-1; D remains ambiguous. This CDR3 is 15 amino acids long. Germline V gene data show CDR1 as LGHNA and CDR2 as YSLEER.

This clonotype has ten or more counts. The rearrangement links TRBV6-2 or TRBV6-3 to TRBJ2-1, with a weak D call TRBD2 (5 bases). Germline V CDR1 and CDR2: MNHEY, SVGEGT. CDR3 length: 14 amino acids. The ends were cut back, 3 bases at V and 9 bases at J, with 15 bases in the middle. For the CDR3, the DNA is TGTGCCAGCAGTTATACGGGGTCGGCAGGTGAGCAGTTCTTC. This codes for CASSYTGSAGEQFF.